The 28 T cell receptor beta chains in this list originate from one sample, sequenced in a study of CD8+ T cells in alopecia areata. Extracted RNA was reverse transcribed, and the resulting cDNA served as sequencing template. Only in-frame clones appear in the TCRdb table, and some are missing; sequencing was by immunoSEQ multiplex PCR. Among tens of thousands of clones listed, 55% were seen once. The sample consisted of NKG2D-high CD8+ T cells sorted from blood. These receptors all stem from a human donor with alopecia areata.

The rearrangement links TRBV19 to TRBJ2-2; D is unresolved. This CDR3 is 11 amino acids long. From germline, CDR1 is LNHDA and CDR2 SQIVND (reference sequence). Trimming removed 10 bases from V and 8 bases from J, with 11 bases in between. CDR3 region: CATLGVGELFF. The CDR3 DNA reads as TGTGCCACACTTGGAGTTGGGGAGCTGTTTTTT.

In this sample, this clone turned up many times. V and J are TRBV19 and TRBJ2-6; D not resolved. Trimming left V 6 bases short and J 2 bases short, with 8 bases between. CDR1 is LNHDA and CDR2 is SQIVND in the germline V gene (reference sequence). CDR3 length: 14 amino acids. CDR3 in DNA: TGTGCCAGTAGAGACATTACTGGGGCCAACGTCCTGACTTTC. Translated: CASRDITGANVLTF.

The chain joins TRBV27 to TRBJ2-3; D is perhaps TRBD1 or TRBD2 (6 bases each). Deletions cut 5 bases from V and 8 bases from J, with 17 bases between. The CDR3 runs to 14 residues. Looked up from germline, CDR1 is MNHEY and CDR2 is SMNVEV (reference sequence). Written as DNA, the CDR3 is TGTGCCAGCAGTCGTGTTGGGGGGCTAGCTACGCAGTATTTT. This codes for CASSRVGGLATQYF.

Only a few counts were recorded for this clone. This chain joins TRBV27 and TRBJ1-1, with D maybe TRBD1 (6 bases). Trimming took 8 bases from V and 5 from J, leaving 18 bases between them. Germline-derived CDR1 and CDR2 are MNHEY and SMNVEV (reference sequence). This CDR3 has 14 residues. The CDR3 DNA is TGTGCCAGCGGTGAACAGGGCTGGGTAACTGAAGCTTTCTTT. As protein: CASGEQGWVTEAFF.

This chain links TRBV4-1 with TRBJ2-7, with D possibly matching TRBD1 (6 bases). This CDR3 spans 16 amino acids. CDR1 and CDR2 (germline): MGHRA, YSYEKL. The V end was cut by 1 base, the J end by 4 bases, with 17 bases between. This CDR3 is CASSQAGAKGIYEQYF. DNA of the CDR3: TGCGCCAGCAGCCAAGCAGGGGCAAAGGGGATTTACGAGCAGTACTTC.

This chain uses TRBV19 with TRBJ1-1; TRBD1 agrees at 7 bases. Per germline, CDR1 LNHDA and CDR2 SQIVND (reference sequence). CDR3 size: 12 residues. Trimming at V came to 9 bases and at J to 4 bases, leaving 5 bases not matched to a gene. This CDR3 reads CASGQASTEAFF. As DNA, the CDR3 is TGTGCCAGCGGACAGGCGAGCACTGAAGCTTTCTTT. Looking up the rest from reference TRBV19 and TRBJ1-1 gives the full variable domain: DGGITQSPKYLFRKEGQNVTLSCEQNLNHDAMYWYRQDPGQGLRLIYYSQIVNDFQKGDIAEGYSVSREKKESFPLTVTSAQKNPTAFYLCASGQASTEAFFGQGTRLTVV.

This chain connects TRBV5-1 to TRBJ1-2, with 7 bases aligning to TRBD1. There are 15 residues in the CDR3. CDR1 and CDR2 (germline): SGHRS, YFSETQ. V shed 4 bases and J 6 bases; nucleotides not matched to a gene: 12. The CDR3 DNA reads TGCGCCAGCAGCCCCGGGACAGTGGTAGGGGATGGCTACACCTTC. Protein: CASSPGTVVGDGYTF.

This clone was seen only a few times. The J gene is TRBJ2-3, the V gene TRBV11-2; D not certain. V shed 0 bases and J shed 8 bases, with 0 bases lying between them. The CDR3 length is 10 residues. Germline values: CDR1 SGHAT, CDR2 FQNNGV. In nucleotides, the CDR3 is TGTGCCAGCAGCTTAGATACGCAGTATTTT. It specifies CASSLDTQYF.

The gene calls are TRBV5-6 and TRBJ1-1; 7 bases match TRBD1. Germline CDR1 is SGHDT and CDR2 is YYEEEE. J gave up 0 bases and V 4 bases, and 12 bases lay outside the gene matches. This CDR3 region has 17 residues. CDR3 amino acids: CASSDPGQMTMNTEAFF. CDR3 nucleotide sequence: TGTGCCAGCAGCGACCCGGGACAGATGACAATGAACACTGAAGCTTTCTTT.

This clone was recorded only once. The chain combines TRBV13 with TRBJ1-1; TRBD1 might be the D (5 bases). Trimming left V 5 bases short and J 1 base short, with 11 bases between. CDR1 PRHDT and CDR2 FYEKMQ come from the germline V gene (reference sequence). The CDR3 sequence is 14 residues long. The CDR3 spells CASSVTGENTEAFF. CDR3 coding DNA: TGTGCCAGCAGCGTTACAGGAGAGAACACTGAAGCTTTCTTT.

Only a few counts were recorded for this clone. The CDR3, as DNA: TGTGCCAGCAGTACCCCGGGGCCCTTGCGGCCCCAGCATTTT. Amino acids: CASSTPGPLRPQHF. The V and J genes are TRBV2 and TRBJ1-5, with D possibly being TRBD1 (5 bases). CDR1 SNHLY and CDR2 FYNNEI come from the germline V gene. CDR3 length: 14 amino acids. V shed 5 bases and J shed 9 bases, with 17 bases lying between them.

This chain links TRBV19 with TRBJ1-2; TRBD1 matches at 7 bases. V lost 5 bases and J lost 4; bases outside the gene matches: 7. CDR3 length: 14 residues. Germline CDR1 is LNHDA and CDR2 is SQIVND (reference sequence). The CDR3 DNA reads as TGTGCCAGTAGTCCCGGAACAGGGGTCTATGGCTACACCTTC. It encodes CASSPGTGVYGYTF. The full variable domain, rest sourced from reference TRBV19 and TRBJ1-2, is DGGITQSPKYLFRKEGQNVTLSCEQNLNHDAMYWYRQDPGQGLRLIYYSQIVNDFQKGDIAEGYSVSREKKESFPLTVTSAQKNPTAFYLCASSPGTGVYGYTFGSGTRLTVV.

This clone was seen only a few times. The rearrangement uses TRBV20-1 and TRBJ2-3, with D unresolved. CDR1 DFQATT and CDR2 SNEGSKA come from the germline V gene (reference sequence). Trimming took 4 bases from V and 3 from J, leaving 2 bases between them. The CDR3 totals 10 residues. The CDR3 DNA reads TGCAGTGCTATTACAGATACGCAGTATTTT. This codes for CSAITDTQYF.

This clone came up once. This chain joins TRBV7-8 and TRBJ2-3; TRBD1 might be the D (6 bases). Germline V gives CDR1 SGHVS, CDR2 FQNEAQ. With 5 bases removed from V and 0 bases from J, the gap between germline ends came to 12 bases. The CDR3 sequence is 15 residues long. CDR3 sequence reads: CASSPWTDSTDTQYF. CDR3 DNA: TGTGCCAGCAGCCCCTGGACAGATAGCACAGATACGCAGTATTTT.

On this clone itself: One end of the junction is discordant with germline, which a read error may explain. The chain has TRBV7-7 and TRBJ2-6, with no clear D. The CDR3 length is 14 residues. Per germline, CDR1 SSHAT and CDR2 FNYEAQ (reference sequence). This CDR3 reads CASSSVVGANVLTF. CDR3 in DNA: TGTGCTAGCAGCTCCGTGGTTGGGGCCAACGTCCTGACTTTC.

The chain uses TRBV7-8 and TRBJ1-1, with D maybe TRBD1 (5 bases). CDR1 SGHVS and CDR2 FQNEAQ come from the germline V gene. The V end lost 7 bases, the J end lost 2 bases, and 17 bases lay between the germline ends. The CDR3 spans 15 residues. The CDR3 DNA reads TGTGCCAGCACCCCTAGTTGGGGGTCCAACACTGAAGCTTTCTTT. Translating gives CASTPSWGSNTEAFF. The full variable domain, its missing parts supplied by reference TRBV7-8 and TRBJ1-1, is GAGVSQSPRYKVAKRGQDVALRCDPISGHVSLFWYQQALGQGPEFLTYFQNEAQLDKSGLPSDRFFAERPEGSVSTLKIQRTQQEDSAVYLCASTPSWGSNTEAFFGQGTRLTVV.

This chain links TRBV9 with TRBJ2-7; the D gene could be TRBD1 or TRBD2 (5 bases each). Germline loops: CDR1 SGDLS, CDR2 YYNGEE. CDR3 length: 15 residues. V gave up 2 bases and J gave up 2 bases, with 14 bases separating them. In nucleotides, the CDR3 is TGTGCCAGCAGCGTCGGTTGGGACCCAGCCTACGAGCAGTACTTC. As protein: CASSVGWDPAYEQYF.

V and J are TRBV5-6 and TRBJ1-2; a weak D match, TRBD1 (5 bases). Trimming took off 0 bases at V and 6 bases at J, with 21 bases between the two ends. Per the germline V gene, CDR1 is SGHDT and CDR2 is YYEEEE. There are 17 residues in the CDR3. CDR3 in DNA: TGTGCCAGCAGCTTGGGGCAGGGAATGTATCTCTTGAATGGCTACACCTTC. This translates into CASSLGQGMYLLNGYTF. Looking up the rest from reference TRBV5-6 and TRBJ1-2 gives the full variable domain: DAGVTQSPTHLIKTRGQQVTLRCSPKSGHDTVSWYQQALGQGPQFIFQYYEEEERQRGNFPDRFSGHQFPNYSSELNVNALLLGDSALYLCASSLGQGMYLLNGYTFGSGTRLTVV.

This clone was observed a handful of times. The chain couples TRBV29-1 to TRBJ2-3, with no clear D. V was shortened by 1 base and J by 3 bases, with 17 bases between the two germline ends. The CDR3 length is 16 residues. Per the germline V gene, CDR1 is SQVTM and CDR2 is ANQGSEA. The CDR3 region has the DNA TGCAGCGTTGAAGGGGGTTCCCCCCCCACAACAGATACGCAGTATTTT. Translation gives CSVEGGSPPTTDTQYF.

The table lists this clone with a count of one. This chain joins TRBV6-5 and TRBJ2-7; D uncertain. V lost 4 bases to trimming and J lost 0 bases, with 10 bases between them. The V gene's germline CDR1 is MNHEY and CDR2 SVGAGI. The CDR3 loop spans 14 amino acids. The CDR3 protein is CASSSSDVSYEQYF. CDR3 nucleotides: TGTGCCAGCAGTTCCTCCGACGTCTCCTACGAGCAGTACTTC.

The V gene is TRBV4-1, the J gene TRBJ2-1; possible D gene TRBD2, 5 bases. The CDR3 runs 14 residues. Deletions cut 0 bases from V and 9 bases from J, with 12 bases between. Looked up from germline, CDR1 is MGHRA and CDR2 is YSYEKL. The CDR3 sequence: CASSQDLTIREQFF. The CDR3 region has the DNA TGCGCCAGCAGCCAAGATCTGACTATCCGTGAGCAGTTCTTC.

The chain employs TRBV30 and TRBJ2-7, with D uncertain. Germline assignment: CDR1 GTSNPN and CDR2 SVGIG (reference sequence). The CDR3 totals 13 residues. Trimming took 0 bases from V and 2 from J, leaving 8 bases between them. The DNA for the CDR3 is TGTGCCTGGAGTGTAGTTGGGCCCTACGAGCAGTACTTC. Amino acids: CAWSVVGPYEQYF.

V usage is TRBV2 and J usage is TRBJ2-2; 10 positions match TRBD2. After removal of 6 bases from V and 1 base from J, the junction contained 5 bases not matched to a gene. From germline, CDR1 is SNHLY and CDR2 FYNNEI. CDR3 length: 16 amino acids. The CDR3 DNA follows: TGTGCCAGCAGCCATCCTAGCGGGGGGAACACCGGGGAGCTGTTTTTT. It is translated as CASSHPSGGNTGELFF.

This clone was counted once. V and J are TRBV13 and TRBJ1-5, with 7 nucleotides matching TRBD1. The CDR3 totals 14 residues. Germline CDR1 reads PRHDT; CDR2 reads FYEKMQ (reference sequence). V shed 5 bases and J 5 bases; nucleotides not matched to a gene: 6. CDR3 in amino acids: CASSLTGDDQPQHF. CDR3 nucleotide sequence: TGTGCCAGCAGCCTAACAGGGGACGATCAGCCCCAGCATTTT.

The genes are TRBV5-1 and TRBJ2-7, with D perhaps matching TRBD2 (5 bases). Trimming shortened V by 0 bases and J by 2 bases, and 12 bases separated the two germline ends. The CDR3 has 15 residues. Germline V lookup: CDR1 SGHRS, CDR2 YFSETQ. The CDR3 protein is CASSLEASPPYEQYF. The DNA of the CDR3 is TGCGCCAGCAGCTTGGAGGCTAGCCCTCCCTACGAGCAGTACTTC.

This clone came up a few times. The chain joins TRBV19 to TRBJ2-7; TRBD1 might be the D (5 bases). V was trimmed by 2 bases and J by 5 bases, leaving 13 bases between them. The germline V gene encodes CDR1 LNHDA and CDR2 SQIVND (reference sequence). The CDR3 runs 14 residues. The CDR3 sequence is CASSISPTADEQYF. For the CDR3, the DNA is TGTGCCAGTAGTATAAGCCCGACAGCAGACGAGCAGTACTTC.

This clone was seen more than once but under ten times. The J gene is TRBJ2-7, the V gene TRBV7-9; D is uncertain. This CDR3 has 11 residues. The V gene's germline CDR1 is SEHNR and CDR2 FQNEAQ (reference sequence). V was trimmed by 4 bases and J by 3 bases, leaving 4 bases between them. The CDR3 reads CASSSDYEQYF. For the CDR3, the DNA is TGTGCCAGCAGCTCCGACTACGAGCAGTACTTC.

This clone was picked up a small number of times. This chain links TRBV28 with TRBJ2-3; 8 nucleotides line up with TRBD2. Germline lookup yields CDR1 MDHEN and CDR2 SYDVKM. The CDR3 extends over 15 amino acids. The V segment lost 2 bases and the J segment 4 bases; nucleotides outside the gene matches: 5. This CDR3 reads CASSLQRELPDTQYF. The CDR3 DNA reads TGTGCCAGCAGTTTACAGCGGGAGTTGCCAGATACGCAGTATTTT.